The present entry profiles one TCR beta chain with its context. Plates contained approximately 200,000 CFSE-labeled responder cells and approximately 200,000 irradiated, violet-dye-labeled stimulator cells. The sample originates from a study of graft-versus-host responses after intestinal transplantation. Study-wide context: Those transplanted obtained multivisceral, liver-intestinal, or isolated intestinal grafts.

Study conclusions and caveats: Subjects displaying graft-donor T cell macrochimerism possessed elevated graft-versus-host to host-versus-graft clonal ratios inside allografts.

Profiled with immunoSEQ multiplex PCR; TCRdb holds only in-frame clones, not every one. The data contain 11,000 to 15,000 clones, 35% to 45% of them singletons. Germline CDR1 reads SGHTA; CDR2 reads FQGNSA. CDR3 length: 14 residues. Trimming pared 5 bases from V and 4 bases from J, leaving 14 bases between. The source material was alloreactive CD4+ T cells from a mixed lymphocyte reaction culture, sampled before intestinal transplant. Noted subset: CFSE-low proliferating T cells sorted from roughly six-day pre-transplant mixed lymphocyte reaction (GvH or HvG direction). This TCR was recovered from a human patient who received an intestinal transplant. The V call is TRBV7-2, the J call TRBJ1-1; D gene ambiguous. The CDR3 spells CASSPTVYVTEAFF. CDR3 DNA: TGTGCCAGCAGCCCTACGGTTTATGTCACTGAAGCTTTCTTT.